This T cell receptor (beta chain) was sequenced during a study of blood T cell repertoires in COVID-19. Deletions cut 2 bases from V and 5 bases from J, with 15 bases between. The CDR3 extends over 15 amino acids. Germline V gives CDR1 SGHDN, CDR2 FVKESK. Original handling: Estimates of nucleated cell counts were drawn from the amplification of reference gene primers. TCRdb's copy holds only in-frame clones and misses some; the assay was immunoSEQ multiplex PCR. Clone size and V and J calls were adopted from that table, with D and trimming inferred from the DNA. The sample has about 130,000 clones, approximately 88% seen once.

The receptor was derived from a man between 60 and 75 years old with acute or convalescent COVID-19. The chain couples TRBV14 to TRBJ1-2, with D possibly being TRBD1 (5 bases). The sequencing sample was made of peripheral blood. The CDR3 spells CASSQNRGRTYGYTF. In nucleotides, the CDR3 is TGTGCCAGCAGCCAAAATCGGGGGAGAACTTATGGCTACACCTTC.